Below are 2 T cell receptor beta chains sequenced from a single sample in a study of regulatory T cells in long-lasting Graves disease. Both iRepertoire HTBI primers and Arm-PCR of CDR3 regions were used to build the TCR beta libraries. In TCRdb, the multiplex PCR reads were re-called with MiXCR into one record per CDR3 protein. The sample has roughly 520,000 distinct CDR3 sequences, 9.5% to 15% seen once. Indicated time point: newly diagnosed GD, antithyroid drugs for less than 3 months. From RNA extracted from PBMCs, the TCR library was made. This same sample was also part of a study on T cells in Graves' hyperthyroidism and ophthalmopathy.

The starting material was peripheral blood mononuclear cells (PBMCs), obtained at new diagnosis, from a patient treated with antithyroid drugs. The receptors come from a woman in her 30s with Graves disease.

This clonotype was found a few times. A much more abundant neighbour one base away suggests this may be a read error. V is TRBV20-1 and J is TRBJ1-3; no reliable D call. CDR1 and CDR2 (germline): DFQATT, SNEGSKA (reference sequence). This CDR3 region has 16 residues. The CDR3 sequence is CGATDWRGSSGNTIYF. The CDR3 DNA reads TGCGGTGCCACCGACTGGAGAGGGAGCTCTGGAAACACCATATATTTT.

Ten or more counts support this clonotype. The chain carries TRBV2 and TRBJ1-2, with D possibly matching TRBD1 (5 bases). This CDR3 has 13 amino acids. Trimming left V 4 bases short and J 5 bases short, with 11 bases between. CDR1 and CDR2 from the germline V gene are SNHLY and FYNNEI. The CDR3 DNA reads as TGTGCCAGCAGTGCAGGGTTTGGGTATGGCTACACCTTC. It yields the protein CASSAGFGYGYTF.